The sequence of this TCR beta chain was determined in a study of a mutant IDH1 vaccine in newly diagnosed glioma. The CDR3 is 14 amino acids. Looked up from germline, CDR1 is LNHDA and CDR2 is SQIVND (reference sequence). V shed 3 bases and J shed 5 bases, with 11 bases lying between them. Method: immunoSEQ multiplex PCR; TCRdb's copy keeps in-frame clones and lacks some. The data show some 87,000 clones, with roughly 77% seen just once and around 7% held by the top ten. Stated time point: baseline, week 1 (first vaccination visit). Described treatment: pre-vaccination baseline after standard-of-care therapy.

The sequence came from a man aged 35-49 years with glioma. The starting material was PBMCs, obtained from a glioma patient treated with radiotherapy, temozolomide or both. V is TRBV19 and J is TRBJ1-5; D is perhaps TRBD1 (5 bases). CDR3 sequence: CASSISREHQPQHF. CDR3 coding DNA: TGTGCCAGTAGTATTAGCAGGGAGCATCAGCCCCAGCATTTT.